A selection of T cell receptor beta chains follows, all from one sample in a study of identical twins. TCRdb re-called the 5' RACE reads through MiXCR, storing one row per CDR3 protein. The sample shows roughly 720,000 distinct CDR3 sequences, roughly 20% of them seen only once. This sample also appeared in a second study, on T cells expressing NK-cell markers.

The sequencing sample was made of PBMCs. The receptor set was obtained from a woman aged 18-29 years in good health. Both conserved end residues are part of each CDR3. The D gene is left open where the match is weak. The listing skips clone size in some rows; elsewhere it reads once, few, many or a size class.

j_gene,d_gene,abundance,v_gene,CDR3nt,CDR3aa
TRBJ1-5,NA,NA,TRBV5-1,TGCGCCAGCAGCTTGGGACCCCGACAGTATAGCAATCAGCCCCAGCATTTT,CASSLGPRQYSNQPQHF
TRBJ2-5,NA,NA,TRBV7-2,TGTGCCAGCAGCCGAAGTCCAGGGGAGACCCAGTACTTC,CASSRSPGETQYF
TRBJ2-7,NA,few,TRBV12-3/TRBV12-4,TGTGCCAGCAGTTTCTCTTTAAGCGCCGAGCAGTACTTC,CASSFSLSAEQYF
TRBJ2-5,NA,NA,TRBV10-3,TGTGCCATCAGTGATCCTAGGGAGACCCAGTACTTC,CAISDPRETQYF
TRBJ2-3,TRBD2,NA,TRBV5-1,TGCGCCAGCAGCTTGGGTTTAGCGGGGGCCGAGATCACAGATACGCAGTATTTT,CASSLGLAGAEITDTQYF
TRBJ2-7,TRBD2,NA,TRBV29-1,TGCAGCGTTGAGAAACGGCTAGCGGGAGAGTACGAGCAGTACTTC,CSVEKRLAGEYEQYF
TRBJ1-1,NA,few,TRBV11-2,TGTGCCAGCAGCTTAGGCTTCGCAGGGGTGGCTTTCTTT,CASSLGFAGVAFF
TRBJ2-1,TRBD2,few,TRBV29-1,TGCAGCTCCCTTGTCCCGCCGGGGGGTTATGAGCAGTTCTTC,CSSLVPPGGYEQFF
TRBJ2-1,NA,few,TRBV15,TGTGCCACCAGCAGAGATCGAAATCCTCCGGGGGCATTATACAATGAGCAGTTCTTC,CATSRDRNPPGALYNEQFF
TRBJ1-1,NA,few,TRBV12-3/TRBV12-4,TGTGCCAGCAGTGGGCCGGGGGCCGCCACTGAAGCTTTCTTT,CASSGPGAATEAFF
TRBJ2-7,TRBD2,NA,TRBV20-1,TGCAGTGCTAGAATTCCGGGACTAGTCGCGCAGTACTTC,CSARIPGLVAQYF
TRBJ2-1,NA,many,TRBV12-3/TRBV12-4,TGTGCCAGCACTCTCGGCCAAGGTTATGAGCAGTTCTTC,CASTLGQGYEQFF